The next 8 T cell receptor beta chains were all read from a single sample in a study of spatial heterogeneity in lung cancer. Using its own MiXCR run on the 5' RACE reads, TCRdb lists one record per CDR3 protein. In the table there are approximately 2,900 distinct CDR3 sequences, roughly an eighth of which are singletons. Time point defined: sample taken at primary tumor resection. Tumor, nontumor lung or frozen PBMC supplied whole RNA, sequenced without sorting. The material sequenced was normal lung tissue next to the tumor, taken at surgery. These receptors came from a male donor with early-stage non-small cell lung cancer.

Sample share makes this clonotype medium-sized. This CDR3 is CSARDSNRDTQYF. CDR3 in DNA: TGCAGTGCTAGAGATTCGAATAGAGATACGCAGTATTTT. The chain has TRBV20-1 and TRBJ2-3; D not certain. The CDR3 loop spans 13 amino acids. CDR1 is DFQATT, CDR2 SNEGSKA, per germline (reference sequence). Trimming removed 0 bases from V and 5 bases from J, with 9 bases in between.

In its sample, this clonotype ranks as medium-sized. The chain couples TRBV28 to TRBJ1-6, with D possibly being TRBD1 (5 bases). The germline CDR1 and CDR2 sequences are MDHEN and SYDVKM. Trimming took off 5 bases at V and 10 bases at J, with 21 bases between the two ends. The CDR3 runs to 16 residues. CDR3 protein: CASSLPGGPGRSPLHF. DNA for the CDR3: TGTGCCAGCAGTCTACCCGGAGGGCCAGGGCGCTCACCCCTCCACTTT.

In its sample, this clonotype is medium-sized. The CDR3 reads CASSLDPSGAYNEQFF. The CDR3 DNA reads TGTGCCAGCAGCTTAGACCCTAGCGGAGCCTACAATGAGCAGTTCTTC. The rearrangement uses TRBV7-2 and TRBJ2-1; 7 bases are shared with TRBD2. The CDR3 runs to 16 residues. Germline CDR1 SGHTA, CDR2 FQGNSA. V was pared by 1 base and J by 2 bases, with 5 bases of the junction left unmatched.

By share, this clonotype counts as medium-sized. The V call is TRBV29-1, the J call TRBJ1-1; the D is unclear. Germline values: CDR1 SQVTM, CDR2 ANQGSEA. The V and J ends lost 4 bases and 1 base respectively, with 10 bases between them. The CDR3 has 13 amino acids. CDR3 protein: CSVVPRRNTEAFF. The CDR3 nucleotides read TGCAGCGTTGTTCCCAGGAGGAACACTGAAGCTTTCTTT.

The chain is built from TRBV10-2 and TRBJ1-5; 7 bases map to TRBD1. In germline, CDR1 is WSHSY, CDR2 SAAADI. Trimming took 8 bases from V and 2 from J; bases not matched to a gene: 9. This CDR3 is built from 15 residues. The CDR3 region has the DNA TGCGCCAGCGGTCAGGGGGAAAGAGGCAATCAGCCCCAGCATTTT. Protein sequence: CASGQGERGNQPQHF.

This clonotype appeared a few times. The rearrangement joins TRBV20-1 to TRBJ2-3; TRBD1 might be the D (7 bases). The length of the CDR3 is 15 residues. CDR1 and CDR2 from the germline V gene are DFQATT and SNEGSKA (reference sequence). The V end lost 2 bases, the J end lost 0 bases, and 12 bases lay between the germline ends. The CDR3 is CSARSGGWSTDTQYF. Here the CDR3 DNA reads TGCAGTGCTAGATCAGGGGGGTGGAGCACAGATACGCAGTATTTT.

V gene TRBV15 combines with J gene TRBJ2-1, with unresolved D. CDR3 length equals 14 residues. Trimming removed 0 bases from V and 5 bases from J, with 8 bases in between. Germline CDR1 LNHNV, CDR2 YYDKDF (reference sequence). The CDR3 here is CATSRDRLNNEQFF. CDR3 bases: TGTGCCACCAGCAGAGATAGACTGAACAATGAGCAGTTCTTC.

This clonotype occurred a few times. V gene TRBV5-1 combines with J gene TRBJ2-3, with a possible D match to TRBD1 (6 bases). Germline V lookup: CDR1 SGHRS, CDR2 YFSETQ. This CDR3 has 15 amino acids. Between the trimmed V and J ends, which lost 5 bases and 3 bases, there was a span of 16 bases. The CDR3 DNA sequence: TGCGCCAGCAGATCCCACAGACAGGTAACAGATACGCAGTATTTT. Encoded protein: CASRSHRQVTDTQYF.